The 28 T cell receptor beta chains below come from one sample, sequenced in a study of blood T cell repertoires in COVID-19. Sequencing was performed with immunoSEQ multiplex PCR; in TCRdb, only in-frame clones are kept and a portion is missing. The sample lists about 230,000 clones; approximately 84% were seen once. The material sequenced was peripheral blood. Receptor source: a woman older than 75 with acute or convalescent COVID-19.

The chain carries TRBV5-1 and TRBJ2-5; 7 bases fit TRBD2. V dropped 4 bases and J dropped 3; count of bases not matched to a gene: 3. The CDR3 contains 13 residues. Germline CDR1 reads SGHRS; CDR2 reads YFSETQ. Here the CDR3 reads CASSPAGEETQYF. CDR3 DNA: TGCGCCAGCAGCCCTGCGGGGGAAGAGACCCAGTACTTC.

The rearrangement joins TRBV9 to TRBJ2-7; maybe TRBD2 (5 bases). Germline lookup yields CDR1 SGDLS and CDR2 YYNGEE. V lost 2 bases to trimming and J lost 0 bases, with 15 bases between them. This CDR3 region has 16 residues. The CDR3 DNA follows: TGTGCCAGCAGCGTGGACGCCCGAGGAGGCTCCTACGAGCAGTACTTC. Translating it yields CASSVDARGGSYEQYF. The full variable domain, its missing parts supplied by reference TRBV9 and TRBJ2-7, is DSGVTQTPKHLITATGQRVTLRCSPRSGDLSVYWYQQSLDQGLQFLIQYYNGEERAKGNILERFSAQQFPDLHSELNLSSLELGDSALYFCASSVDARGGSYEQYFGPGTRLTVT.

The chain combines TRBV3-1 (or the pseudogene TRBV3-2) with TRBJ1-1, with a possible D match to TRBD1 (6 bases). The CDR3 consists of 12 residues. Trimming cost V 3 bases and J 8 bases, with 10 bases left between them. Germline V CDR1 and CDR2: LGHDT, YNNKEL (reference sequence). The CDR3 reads CASSHRDNEAFF. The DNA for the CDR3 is TGTGCCAGCAGCCATCGGGACAACGAAGCTTTCTTT.

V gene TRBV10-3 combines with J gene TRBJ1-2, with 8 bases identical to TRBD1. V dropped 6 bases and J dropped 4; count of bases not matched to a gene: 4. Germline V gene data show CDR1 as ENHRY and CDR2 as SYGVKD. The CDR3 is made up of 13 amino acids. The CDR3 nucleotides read TGTGCCATCAGGCCAGGGACAGGCTATGGCTACACCTTC. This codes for CAIRPGTGYGYTF.

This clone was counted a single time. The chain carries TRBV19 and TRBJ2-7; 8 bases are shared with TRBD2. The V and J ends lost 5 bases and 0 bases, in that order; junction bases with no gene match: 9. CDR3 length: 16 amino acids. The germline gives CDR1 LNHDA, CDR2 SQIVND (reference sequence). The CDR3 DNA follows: TGTGCCAGTAGTCTCGGACTAGCTGCCGTCTCCTACGAGCAGTACTTC. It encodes CASSLGLAAVSYEQYF. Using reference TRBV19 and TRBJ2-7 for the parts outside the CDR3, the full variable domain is DGGITQSPKYLFRKEGQNVTLSCEQNLNHDAMYWYRQDPGQGLRLIYYSQIVNDFQKGDIAEGYSVSREKKESFPLTVTSAQKNPTAFYLCASSLGLAAVSYEQYFGPGTRLTVT.

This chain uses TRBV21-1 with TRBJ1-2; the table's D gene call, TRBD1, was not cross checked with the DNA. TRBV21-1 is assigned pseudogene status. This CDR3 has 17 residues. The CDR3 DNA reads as TGTGCCAGCAGCGCAGGGGACAGACCCACCGCTAACTATGGCTACACCTTC. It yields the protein CASSAGDRPTANYGYTF.

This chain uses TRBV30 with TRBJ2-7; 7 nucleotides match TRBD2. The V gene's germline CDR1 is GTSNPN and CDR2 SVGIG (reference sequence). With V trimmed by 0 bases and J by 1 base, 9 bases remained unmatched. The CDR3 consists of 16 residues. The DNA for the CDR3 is TGTGCCTGGAGTGTACTTTCCGGGGGGACTTCCTACGAGCAGTACTTC. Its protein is CAWSVLSGGTSYEQYF.

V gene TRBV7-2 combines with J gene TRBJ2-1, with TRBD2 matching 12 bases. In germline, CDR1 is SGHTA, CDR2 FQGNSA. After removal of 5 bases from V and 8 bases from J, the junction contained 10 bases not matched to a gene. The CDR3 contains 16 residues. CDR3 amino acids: CASSGIRLAGGDEQFF. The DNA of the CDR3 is TGTGCCAGCAGCGGGATCCGGCTAGCGGGGGGGGATGAGCAGTTCTTC.

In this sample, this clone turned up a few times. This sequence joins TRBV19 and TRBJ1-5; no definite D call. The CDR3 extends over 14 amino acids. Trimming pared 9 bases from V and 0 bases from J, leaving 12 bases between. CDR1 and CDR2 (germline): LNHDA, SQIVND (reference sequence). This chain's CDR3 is CASIERGSNQPQHF. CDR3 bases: TGTGCCAGCATTGAACGGGGTAGCAATCAGCCCCAGCATTTT.

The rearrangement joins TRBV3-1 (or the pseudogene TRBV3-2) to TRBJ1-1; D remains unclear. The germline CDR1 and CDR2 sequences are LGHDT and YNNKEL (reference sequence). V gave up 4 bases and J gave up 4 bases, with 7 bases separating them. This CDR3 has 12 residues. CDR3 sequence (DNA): TGTGCCAGCAGCCGCTTTAGCACTGAAGCTTTCTTT. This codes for CASSRFSTEAFF.

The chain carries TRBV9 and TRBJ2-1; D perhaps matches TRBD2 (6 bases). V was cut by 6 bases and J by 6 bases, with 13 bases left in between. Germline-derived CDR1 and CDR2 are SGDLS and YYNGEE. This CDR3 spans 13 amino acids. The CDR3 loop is CASNPGAGNEQFF. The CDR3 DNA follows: TGTGCCAGCAACCCGGGAGCGGGCAATGAGCAGTTCTTC.

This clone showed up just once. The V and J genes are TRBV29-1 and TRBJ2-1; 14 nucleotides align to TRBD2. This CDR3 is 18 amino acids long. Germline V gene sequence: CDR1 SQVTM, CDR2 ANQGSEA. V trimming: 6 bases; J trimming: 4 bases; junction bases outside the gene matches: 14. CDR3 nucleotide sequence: TGCAGCGTCCATTCCGGGACTAGCGGGAGTAGAGGGTACAATGAGCAGTTCTTC. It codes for CSVHSGTSGSRGYNEQFF.

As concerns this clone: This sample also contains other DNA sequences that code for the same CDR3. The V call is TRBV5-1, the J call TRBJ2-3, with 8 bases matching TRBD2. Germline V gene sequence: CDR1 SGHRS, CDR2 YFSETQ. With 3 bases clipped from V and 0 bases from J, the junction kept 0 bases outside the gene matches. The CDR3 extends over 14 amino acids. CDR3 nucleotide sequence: TGCGCCAGCAGCTCTAGCGGGAGCACAGATACGCAGTATTTT. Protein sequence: CASSSSGSTDTQYF.

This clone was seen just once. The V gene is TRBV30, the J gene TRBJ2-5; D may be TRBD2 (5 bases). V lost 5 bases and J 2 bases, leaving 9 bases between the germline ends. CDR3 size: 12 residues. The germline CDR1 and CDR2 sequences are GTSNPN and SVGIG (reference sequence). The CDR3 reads CAWCRGQETQYF. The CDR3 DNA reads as TGTGCCTGGTGTAGAGGGCAAGAGACCCAGTACTTC.

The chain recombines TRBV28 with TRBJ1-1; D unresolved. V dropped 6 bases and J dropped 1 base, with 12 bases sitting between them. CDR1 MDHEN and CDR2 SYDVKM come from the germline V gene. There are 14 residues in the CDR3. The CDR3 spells CASSLLTGNTEAFF. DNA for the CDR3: TGTGCCAGCAGCCTCTTGACGGGGAACACTGAAGCTTTCTTT.

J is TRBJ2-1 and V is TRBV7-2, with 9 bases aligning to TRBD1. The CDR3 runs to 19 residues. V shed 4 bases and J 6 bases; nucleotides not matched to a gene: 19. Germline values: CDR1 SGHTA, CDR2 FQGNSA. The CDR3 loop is CASSSHHTGGAFGGNEQFF. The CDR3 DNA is TGTGCCAGCAGCTCACATCACACAGGGGGCGCCTTTGGGGGCAATGAGCAGTTCTTC.

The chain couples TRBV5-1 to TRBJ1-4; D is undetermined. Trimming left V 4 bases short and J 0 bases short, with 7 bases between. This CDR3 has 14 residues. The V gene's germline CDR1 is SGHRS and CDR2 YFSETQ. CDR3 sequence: CASSEMATNEKLFF. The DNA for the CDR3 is TGCGCCAGCAGCGAGATGGCAACTAATGAAAAACTGTTTTTT.

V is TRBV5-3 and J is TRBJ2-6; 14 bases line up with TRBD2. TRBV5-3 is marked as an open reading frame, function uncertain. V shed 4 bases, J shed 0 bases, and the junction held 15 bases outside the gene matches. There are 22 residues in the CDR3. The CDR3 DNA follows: TGTGCCAGAAGCCCACTTCCGGGACTAGCGGGAGTGTCTGGCTCTGGGGCCAACGTCCTGACTTTC. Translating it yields CARSPLPGLAGVSGSGANVLTF.

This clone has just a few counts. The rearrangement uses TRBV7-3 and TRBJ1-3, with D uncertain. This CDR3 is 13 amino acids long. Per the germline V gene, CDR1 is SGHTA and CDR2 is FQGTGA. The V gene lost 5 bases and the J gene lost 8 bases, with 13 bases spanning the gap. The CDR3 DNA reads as TGTGCCAGCAGCCCCGGAGCCTTTGACACCATATATTTT. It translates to CASSPGAFDTIYF.

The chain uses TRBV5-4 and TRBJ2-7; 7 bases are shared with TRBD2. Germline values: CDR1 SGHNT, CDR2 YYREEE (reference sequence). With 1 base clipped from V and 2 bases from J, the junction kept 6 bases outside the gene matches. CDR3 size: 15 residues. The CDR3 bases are TGTGCCAGCAGCTTGCCGACTAGCTCCCCCTACGAGCAGTACTTC. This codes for CASSLPTSSPYEQYF. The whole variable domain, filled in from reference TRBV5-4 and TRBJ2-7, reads ETGVTQSPTHLIKTRGQQVTLRCSSQSGHNTVSWYQQALGQGPQFIFQYYREEENGRGNFPPRFSGLQFPNYSSELNVNALELDDSALYLCASSLPTSSPYEQYFGPGTRLTVT.

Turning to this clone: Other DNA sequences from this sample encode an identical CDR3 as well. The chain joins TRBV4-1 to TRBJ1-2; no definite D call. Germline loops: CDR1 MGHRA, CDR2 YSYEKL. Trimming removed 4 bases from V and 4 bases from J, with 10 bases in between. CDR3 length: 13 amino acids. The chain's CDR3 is CASSRTDLYGYTF. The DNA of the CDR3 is TGCGCCAGCAGCCGTACAGACCTCTATGGCTACACCTTC.

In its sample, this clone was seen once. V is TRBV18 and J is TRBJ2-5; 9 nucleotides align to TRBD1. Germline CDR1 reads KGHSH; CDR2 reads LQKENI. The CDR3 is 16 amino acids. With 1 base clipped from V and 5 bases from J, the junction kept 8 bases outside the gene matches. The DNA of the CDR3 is TGTGCCAGCTCACCACGGGAACAGGGGGCTGAGGAGACCCAGTACTTC. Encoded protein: CASSPREQGAEETQYF.

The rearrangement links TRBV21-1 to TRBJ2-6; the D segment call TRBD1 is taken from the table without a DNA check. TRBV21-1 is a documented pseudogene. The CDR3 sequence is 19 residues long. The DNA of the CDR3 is TGTGCCAGCAGCAAACGCCCCGGGACAGGGGCCACTGGGGCCAACGTCCTGACTTTC. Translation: CASSKRPGTGATGANVLTF.

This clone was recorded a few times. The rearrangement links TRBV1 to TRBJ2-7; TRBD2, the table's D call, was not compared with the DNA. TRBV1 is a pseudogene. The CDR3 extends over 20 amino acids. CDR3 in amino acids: CTSSQEEGLAGTPIPYEQYF. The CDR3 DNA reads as TGCACCAGCAGCCAAGAAGAGGGACTAGCGGGAACACCAATACCCTACGAGCAGTACTTC.

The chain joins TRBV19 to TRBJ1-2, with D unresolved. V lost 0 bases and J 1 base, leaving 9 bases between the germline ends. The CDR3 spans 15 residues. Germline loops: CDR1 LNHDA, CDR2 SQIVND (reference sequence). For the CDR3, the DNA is TGTGCCAGTAGTATAGATCGGGGAAATAACTATGGCTACACCTTC. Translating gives CASSIDRGNNYGYTF.

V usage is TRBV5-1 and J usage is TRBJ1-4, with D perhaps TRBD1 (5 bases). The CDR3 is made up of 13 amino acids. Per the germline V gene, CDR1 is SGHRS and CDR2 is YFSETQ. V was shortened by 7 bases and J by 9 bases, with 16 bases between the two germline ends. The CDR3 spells CASEQEKDQKLFF. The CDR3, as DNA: TGCGCCAGCGAACAGGAAAAGGATCAAAAACTGTTTTTT.

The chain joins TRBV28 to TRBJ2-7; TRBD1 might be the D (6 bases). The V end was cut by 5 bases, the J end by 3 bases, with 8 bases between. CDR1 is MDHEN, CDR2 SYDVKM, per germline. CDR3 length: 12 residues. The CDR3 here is CASSAGVYEQYF. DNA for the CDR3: TGTGCCAGCAGTGCAGGGGTCTACGAGCAGTACTTC.

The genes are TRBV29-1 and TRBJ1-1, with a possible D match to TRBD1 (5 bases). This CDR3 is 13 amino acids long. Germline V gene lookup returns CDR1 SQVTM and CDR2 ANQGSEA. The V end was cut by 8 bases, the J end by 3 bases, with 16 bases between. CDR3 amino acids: CSSRFGRDTEAFF. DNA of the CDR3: TGCAGCTCTCGCTTCGGCAGGGACACTGAAGCTTTCTTT.